Listed here is a single T cell receptor beta chain. Its cognate antigen is unknown. The sample originates from a study of cytomegalovirus exposure and HLA in healthy donors. Amplification used 60 Vbeta primers and 13 Jbeta primers. In the authors' methods: The count from a later analysis was some 81 million unique TCR beta chains, roughly 11 million of them shared. Method: immunoSEQ multiplex PCR; TCRdb's copy keeps in-frame clones and lacks some. V, J and clone size derive from that table, while D and trimming were established from the DNA sequence. The top ten hold around 1.5% of the sample, which has some 190,000 clones, 70% to 80% seen once. Study findings and constraints: An observed cluster of highly shared sequence variants was recorded as a likely sequencing artifact.

The sample comprised PBMCs. The source is a man aged 18 to 29 in good health and CMV-seronegative.

CDR3 DNA sequence: TGCAGCGTCCGTGGACAGGGAACAGATACGCAGTATTTT. Translating gives CSVRGQGTDTQYF. J is TRBJ2-3 and V is TRBV29-1; 8 bases are shared with TRBD1. V was pared by 6 bases and J by 3 bases, with 5 bases of the junction left unmatched. The CDR3 is made up of 13 amino acids. Germline CDR1 is SQVTM and CDR2 is ANQGSEA.